Shown below are 12 T cell receptor beta chains from a single sample sequenced in a study of shared clonotypes between healthy human individuals. This table comes from immunoSEQ multiplex PCR, and its TCRdb copy is limited to in-frame clones, with some not included. This sample yields approximately 2.3 million clones, of which roughly 93% are seen a single time; 0.39% belongs to the top ten. Specimen: naive CD4+ T cells from PBMCs. Subset in this sample: CD45RA+ positively selected. The receptors stem from a man aged 18 to 35 in good health. Some clones in this sample may be carry-over from other donors' samples.

CDR3 residues: CACLQVNTEAFF. The CDR3 DNA reads TGTGCCTGCCTACAGGTGAACACTGAAGCTTTCTTT. The genes are TRBV30 and TRBJ1-1; D is perhaps TRBD1 (5 bases). Germline V gives CDR1 GTSNPN, CDR2 SVGIG (reference sequence). Trimming took 6 bases from V and 0 from J, leaving 8 bases between them. This CDR3 has 12 residues. Complete variable domain (other parts from reference TRBV30 and TRBJ1-1): SQTIHQWPATLVQPVGSPLSLECTVEGTSNPNLYWYRQAAGRGLQLLFYSVGIGQISSEVPQNLSASRPQDRQFILSSKKLLLSDSGFYLCACLQVNTEAFFGQGTRLTVV.

The chain uses TRBV10-3 and TRBJ2-1; 11 bases fit TRBD1. CDR1 and CDR2 (germline): ENHRY, SYGVKD. V was clipped by 2 bases and J by 3 bases; unmatched bases: 3. This CDR3 is built from 16 residues. DNA for the CDR3: TGTGCCATCAGTGAGCGGGACAGGGGGTACTACAATGAGCAGTTCTTC. This sequence encodes CAISERDRGYYNEQFF.

The rearrangement links TRBV27 to TRBJ1-2; 7 bases are shared with TRBD1. V lost 6 bases to trimming and J lost 3 bases; unmatched junction nucleotides: 7. The CDR3 is 14 residues long. Germline CDR1 MNHEY, CDR2 SMNVEV (reference sequence). CDR3 sequence reads: CASSPGGYDYGYTF. The CDR3 coding sequence is TGTGCCAGCAGCCCAGGGGGGTACGACTATGGCTACACCTTC.

The rearrangement uses TRBV19 and TRBJ2-3, with D possibly matching TRBD1 (6 bases). The V end was cut by 2 bases, the J end by 6 bases, with 12 bases between. Looked up from germline, CDR1 is LNHDA and CDR2 is SQIVND (reference sequence). The CDR3 totals 14 residues. The CDR3 here is CASSILYRADTQYF. The CDR3 DNA reads as TGTGCCAGTAGTATATTGTACAGGGCGGATACGCAGTATTTT.

The chain employs TRBV18 and TRBJ2-3, with a possible D match to TRBD2 (6 bases). The germline V gene encodes CDR1 KGHSH and CDR2 LQKENI. Trimming pared 4 bases from V and 6 bases from J, leaving 11 bases between. The CDR3 runs 13 residues. The CDR3 reads CASSLTLADTQYF. In nucleotides, the CDR3 is TGTGCCAGCTCACTTACCCTAGCGGATACGCAGTATTTT.

V usage is TRBV6-6 and J usage is TRBJ2-1; possibly TRBD1 for D (6 bases). The CDR3 is 14 residues long. The V end lost 8 bases, the J end lost 7 bases, and 18 bases lay between the germline ends. Germline V gene sequence: CDR1 MNHNY, CDR2 SVGAGI (reference sequence). The CDR3 reads CASRTTWGPNEQFF. The CDR3 coding sequence is TGTGCCAGCCGCACCACGTGGGGGCCTAATGAGCAGTTCTTC.

V and J are TRBV10-1 and TRBJ2-3; D is unclear. V lost 6 bases and J lost 1, with 11 bases in between. CDR1 WNHNN and CDR2 SYGVQD come from the germline V gene (reference sequence). This CDR3 is 14 amino acids long. The CDR3 reads CASSDTLGTDTQYF. CDR3 sequence (DNA): TGCGCCAGCAGCGACACACTCGGCACAGATACGCAGTATTTT.

Comments on this clone: This specimen includes other DNA sequences encoding the same CDR3. The rearrangement joins TRBV28 to TRBJ1-5; a weak D match, TRBD1 (5 bases). CDR3 length: 14 residues. CDR1 and CDR2 from the germline V gene are MDHEN and SYDVKM. The ends were cut back, 1 base at V and 6 bases at J, with 10 bases in the middle. CDR3 region: CASSLLQGPQPQHF. CDR3 nucleotides: TGTGCCAGCAGTTTATTGCAGGGCCCTCAGCCCCAGCATTTT.

The J gene is TRBJ2-5, the V gene TRBV28; weak D call: TRBD2 (6 bases). CDR3 size: 17 residues. Germline assignment: CDR1 MDHEN and CDR2 SYDVKM. V gave up 2 bases and J gave up 5 bases, with 21 bases separating them. CDR3 amino acids: CASSLRSSGYSLETQYF. The CDR3 bases are TGTGCCAGCAGTTTACGCTCGAGCGGGTATAGCCTTGAGACCCAGTACTTC.

The chain uses TRBV12-2 and TRBJ1-2; the listed D gene, TRBD1, was not tested against the DNA. TRBV12-2 is deemed a pseudogene. CDR3 length: 14 amino acids. This CDR3 reads CASRLTSGHKGYTF. Here the CDR3 DNA reads TGTGCAAGTCGCTTAACATCGGGACACAAAGGCTACACCTTC.

Regarding this clone: This sample also contains other DNA sequences that code for the same CDR3. The chain recombines TRBV7-3 with TRBJ2-3; D remains unclear. V dropped 2 bases and J dropped 0 bases, with 3 bases sitting between them. Per germline, CDR1 SGHTA and CDR2 FQGTGA. CDR3 length: 13 residues. The CDR3 spells CASSLGSTDTQYF. CDR3 DNA: TGTGCCAGCAGCTTAGGAAGCACAGATACGCAGTATTTT.

This chain links TRBV5-1 with TRBJ2-7; 11 bases fit TRBD2. The germline V gene encodes CDR1 SGHRS and CDR2 YFSETQ. This CDR3 comprises 14 residues. With V trimmed by 6 bases and J by 5 bases, 7 bases remained unmatched. CDR3 region: CASTQVAGGNEQYF. The CDR3, as DNA: TGCGCCAGCACCCAAGTAGCGGGAGGGAACGAGCAGTACTTC. The full variable domain, in which reference TRBV5-1 and TRBJ2-7 provide the parts outside the CDR3, is KAGVTQTPRYLIKTRGQQVTLSCSPISGHRSVSWYQQTPGQGLQFLFEYFSETQRNKGNFPGRFSGRQFSNSRSEMNVSTLELGDSALYLCASTQVAGGNEQYFGPGTRLTVT.